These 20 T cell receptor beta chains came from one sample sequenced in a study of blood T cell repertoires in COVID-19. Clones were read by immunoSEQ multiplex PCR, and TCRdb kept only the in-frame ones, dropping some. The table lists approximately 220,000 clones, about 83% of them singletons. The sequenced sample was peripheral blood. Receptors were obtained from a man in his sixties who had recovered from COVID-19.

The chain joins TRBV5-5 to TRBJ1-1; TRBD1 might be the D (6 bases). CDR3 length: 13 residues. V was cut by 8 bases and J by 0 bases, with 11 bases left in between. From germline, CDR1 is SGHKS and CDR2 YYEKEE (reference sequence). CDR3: CASLGDMNTEAFF. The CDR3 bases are TGTGCCAGTCTCGGGGACATGAACACTGAAGCTTTCTTT.

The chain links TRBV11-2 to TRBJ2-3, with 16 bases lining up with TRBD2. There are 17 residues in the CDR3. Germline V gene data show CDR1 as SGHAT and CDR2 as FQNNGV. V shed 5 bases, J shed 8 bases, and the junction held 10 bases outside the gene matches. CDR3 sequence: CASSEGLAGGQGVTQYF. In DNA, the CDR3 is TGTGCCAGCAGCGAGGGACTAGCGGGGGGGCAGGGAGTTACGCAGTATTTT.

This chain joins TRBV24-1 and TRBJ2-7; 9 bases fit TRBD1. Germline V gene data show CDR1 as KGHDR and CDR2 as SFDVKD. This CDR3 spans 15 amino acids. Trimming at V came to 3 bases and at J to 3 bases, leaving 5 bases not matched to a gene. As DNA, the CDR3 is TGTGCCACCAGTGATACGGGACAGGGTTTCTACGAGCAGTACTTC. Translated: CATSDTGQGFYEQYF.

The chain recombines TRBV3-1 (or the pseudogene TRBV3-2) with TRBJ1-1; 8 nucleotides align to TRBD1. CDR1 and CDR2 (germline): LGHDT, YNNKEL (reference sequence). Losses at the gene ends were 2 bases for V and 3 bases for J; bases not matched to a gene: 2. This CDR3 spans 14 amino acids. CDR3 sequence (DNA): TGTGCCAGCAGCCAATGGGACAGGTACACTGAAGCTTTCTTT. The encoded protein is CASSQWDRYTEAFF.

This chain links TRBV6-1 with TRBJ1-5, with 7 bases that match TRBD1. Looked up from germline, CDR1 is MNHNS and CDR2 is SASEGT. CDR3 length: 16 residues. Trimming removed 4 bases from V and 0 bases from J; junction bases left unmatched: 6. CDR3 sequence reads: CASSVIQGSSNQPQHF. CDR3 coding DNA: TGTGCCAGCAGTGTTATACAGGGGTCTAGCAATCAGCCCCAGCATTTT.

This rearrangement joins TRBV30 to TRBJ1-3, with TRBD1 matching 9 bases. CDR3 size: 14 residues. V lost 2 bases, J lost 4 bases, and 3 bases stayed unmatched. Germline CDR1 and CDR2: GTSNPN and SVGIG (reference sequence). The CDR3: CAWSRGTGGNTIYF. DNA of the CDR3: TGTGCCTGGAGTCGGGGGACAGGGGGAAACACCATATATTTT.

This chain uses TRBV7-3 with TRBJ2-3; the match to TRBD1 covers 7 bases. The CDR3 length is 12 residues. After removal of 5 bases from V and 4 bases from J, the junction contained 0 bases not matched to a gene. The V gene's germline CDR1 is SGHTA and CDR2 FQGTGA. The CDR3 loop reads CASSQGADTQYF. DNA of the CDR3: TGTGCCAGCAGCCAGGGGGCAGATACGCAGTATTTT. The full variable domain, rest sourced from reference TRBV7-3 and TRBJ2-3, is GAGVSQTPSNKVTEKGKYVELRCDPISGHTALYWYRQSLGQGPEFLIYFQGTGAADDSGLPNDRFFAVRPEGSVSTLKIQRTERGDSAVYLCASSQGADTQYFGPGTRLTVL.

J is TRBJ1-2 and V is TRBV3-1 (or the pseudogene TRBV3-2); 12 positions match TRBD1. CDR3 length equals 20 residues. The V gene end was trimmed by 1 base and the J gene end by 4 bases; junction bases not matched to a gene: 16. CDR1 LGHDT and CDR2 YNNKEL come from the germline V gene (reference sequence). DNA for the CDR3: TGTGCCAGCAGCCAAGCGGTCCCGCGGGGACAGGGGGCTAGGCTCTATGGCTACACCTTC. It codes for CASSQAVPRGQGARLYGYTF.

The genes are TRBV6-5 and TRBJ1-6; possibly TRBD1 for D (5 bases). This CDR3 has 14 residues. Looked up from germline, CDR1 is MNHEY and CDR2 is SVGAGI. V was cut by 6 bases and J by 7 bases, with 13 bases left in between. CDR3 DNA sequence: TGTGCCAGCAGGCCGGGACTTGGGAATTCACCCCTCCACTTT. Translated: CASRPGLGNSPLHF.

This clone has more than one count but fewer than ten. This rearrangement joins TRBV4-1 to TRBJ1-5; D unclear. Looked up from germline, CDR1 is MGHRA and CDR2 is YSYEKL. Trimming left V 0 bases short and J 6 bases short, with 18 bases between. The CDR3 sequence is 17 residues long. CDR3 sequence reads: CASSQETAGKPGQPQHF. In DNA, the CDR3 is TGCGCCAGCAGCCAAGAGACGGCAGGAAAGCCAGGTCAGCCCCAGCATTTT.

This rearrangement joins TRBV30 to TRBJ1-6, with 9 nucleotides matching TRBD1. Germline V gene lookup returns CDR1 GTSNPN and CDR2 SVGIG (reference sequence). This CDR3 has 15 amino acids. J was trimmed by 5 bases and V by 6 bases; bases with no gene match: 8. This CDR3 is CACPQQGADNSPLHF. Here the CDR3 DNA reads TGTGCCTGTCCACAACAGGGGGCTGATAATTCACCCCTCCACTTT.

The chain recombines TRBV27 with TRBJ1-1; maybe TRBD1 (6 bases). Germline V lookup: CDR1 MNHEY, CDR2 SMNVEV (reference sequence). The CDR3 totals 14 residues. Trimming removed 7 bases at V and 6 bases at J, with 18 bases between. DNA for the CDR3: TGTGCCAGCACCCTCCATTCAGGGGATGCTGAAGCTTTCTTT. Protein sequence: CASTLHSGDAEAFF.

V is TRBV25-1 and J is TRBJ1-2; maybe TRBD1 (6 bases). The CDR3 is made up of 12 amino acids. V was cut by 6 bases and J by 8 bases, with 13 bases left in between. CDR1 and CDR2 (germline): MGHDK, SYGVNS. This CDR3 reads CASRGAGEGYTF. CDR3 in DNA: TGTGCCAGCAGGGGGGCCGGGGAAGGCTACACCTTC.

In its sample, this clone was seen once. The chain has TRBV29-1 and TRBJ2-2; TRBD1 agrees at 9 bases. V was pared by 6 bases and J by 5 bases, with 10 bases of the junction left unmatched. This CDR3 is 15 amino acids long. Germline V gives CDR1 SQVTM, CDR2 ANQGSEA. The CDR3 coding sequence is TGCAGCGTCCCACTCCCCGGGACAGGGACCGGGGAGCTGTTTTTT. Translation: CSVPLPGTGTGELFF.

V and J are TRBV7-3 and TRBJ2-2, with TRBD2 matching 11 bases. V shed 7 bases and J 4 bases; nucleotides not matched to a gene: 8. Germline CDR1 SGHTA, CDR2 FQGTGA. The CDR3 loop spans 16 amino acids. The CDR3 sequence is CASTILAGVGTGELFF. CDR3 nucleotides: TGTGCCAGCACCATACTAGCGGGAGTTGGCACCGGGGAGCTGTTTTTT.

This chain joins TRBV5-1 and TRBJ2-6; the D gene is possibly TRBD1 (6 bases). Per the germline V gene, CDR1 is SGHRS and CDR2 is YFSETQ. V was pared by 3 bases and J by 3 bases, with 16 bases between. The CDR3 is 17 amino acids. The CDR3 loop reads CASSWNRVSGGANVLTF. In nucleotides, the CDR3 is TGCGCCAGCAGCTGGAACAGGGTTTCGGGTGGGGCCAACGTCCTGACTTTC. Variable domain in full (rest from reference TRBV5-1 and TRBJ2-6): KAGVTQTPRYLIKTRGQQVTLSCSPISGHRSVSWYQQTPGQGLQFLFEYFSETQRNKGNFPGRFSGRQFSNSRSEMNVSTLELGDSALYLCASSWNRVSGGANVLTFGAGSRLTVL.

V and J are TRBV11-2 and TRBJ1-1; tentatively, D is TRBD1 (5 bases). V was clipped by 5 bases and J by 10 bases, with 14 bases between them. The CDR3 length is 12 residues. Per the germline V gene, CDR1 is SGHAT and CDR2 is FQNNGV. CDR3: CASSPSRQPAFF. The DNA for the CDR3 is TGTGCCAGCAGCCCCTCCCGACAGCCAGCTTTCTTT.

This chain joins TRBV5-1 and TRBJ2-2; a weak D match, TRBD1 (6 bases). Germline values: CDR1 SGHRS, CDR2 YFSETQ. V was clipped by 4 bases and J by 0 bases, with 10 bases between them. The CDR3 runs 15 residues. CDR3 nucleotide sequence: TGCGCCAGCAGCGCCAGGGGTTCGAACACCGGGGAGCTGTTTTTT. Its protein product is CASSARGSNTGELFF.

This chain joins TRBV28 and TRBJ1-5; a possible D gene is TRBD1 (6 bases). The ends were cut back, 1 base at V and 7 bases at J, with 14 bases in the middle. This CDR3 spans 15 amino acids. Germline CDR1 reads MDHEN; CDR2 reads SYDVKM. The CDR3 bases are TGTGCCAGCAGTTTATCAGGGGAATGGGGGCAGCCCCAGCATTTT. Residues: CASSLSGEWGQPQHF.

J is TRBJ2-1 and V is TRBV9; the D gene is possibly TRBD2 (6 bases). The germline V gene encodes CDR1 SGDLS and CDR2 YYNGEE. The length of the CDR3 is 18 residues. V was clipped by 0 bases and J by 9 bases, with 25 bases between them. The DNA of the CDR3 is TGTGCCAGCAGCGTAGGGGTGGAGGGGTCGTCCCCGCAGGGTGAGCAGTTCTTC. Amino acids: CASSVGVEGSSPQGEQFF.